A single sample gave rise to the 13 T cell receptor beta chains below, sequenced in a study of T-cell reconstitution after alpha-beta-depleted transplantation in children. It was with unique molecular identifiers that the TCRbeta library was prepared. TCRdb re-called the PCR reads through MiXCR, storing one row per CDR3 protein. The table records just over 950,000 distinct CDR3 sequences, about 29% of them present only once. The sample was PBMCs, mostly from graft donor cells, taken 360 days after TCRalphabeta/CD19-depleted stem cell transplant. Receptor source: a boy younger than two who had a stem cell transplant for SCID, so the T cells may come from the graft donor.

This clonotype has a handful of counts. V gene TRBV6-2 or TRBV6-3 combines with J gene TRBJ2-5; D perhaps matches TRBD2 (5 bases). Trimming took off 4 bases at V and 0 bases at J, with 12 bases between the two ends. Looked up from germline, CDR1 is MNHEY and CDR2 is SVGEGT. CDR3 length: 15 amino acids. CDR3 bases: TGTGCCAGCAGTTCGCGGGCGCCACACCAAGAGACCCAGTACTTC. It is translated as CASSSRAPHQETQYF.

The rearrangement joins TRBV10-3 to TRBJ2-3; D remains unclear. The CDR3 consists of 12 residues. The V end was cut by 4 bases, the J end by 0 bases, with 2 bases between. CDR1 ENHRY and CDR2 SYGVKD come from the germline V gene. CDR3 nucleotides: TGTGCCATCAGTGCCAGCACAGATACGCAGTATTTT. This translates into CAISASTDTQYF.

This clonotype has more than one count but fewer than ten. The V and J genes are TRBV7-6 and TRBJ2-2, with a weak D call TRBD1 (5 bases). Germline V CDR1 and CDR2: SGHVS, FNYEAQ. This CDR3 has 14 amino acids. Trimming left V 7 bases short and J 3 bases short, with 12 bases between. CDR3 amino acids: CASTDSGDTGELFF. Here the CDR3 DNA reads TGTGCCAGCACCGACAGTGGGGACACCGGGGAGCTGTTTTTT.

The V gene is TRBV5-1, the J gene TRBJ1-1; TRBD1 agrees at 7 bases. V trimming: 4 bases; J trimming: 7 bases; junction bases outside the gene matches: 7. The CDR3 spans 13 residues. Germline V gives CDR1 SGHRS, CDR2 YFSETQ. As DNA, the CDR3 is TGCGCCAGCAGCGGCCTTTGGACAGGTGAAGCTTTCTTT. Protein product: CASSGLWTGEAFF.

The V and J genes are TRBV28 and TRBJ2-3; 7 positions agree with TRBD2. The germline gives CDR1 MDHEN, CDR2 SYDVKM. The CDR3 runs 17 residues. V shed 4 bases and J 0 bases; nucleotides not matched to a gene: 10. In DNA form, the CDR3 reads TGTGCCAGCAGTTCCCCCGGGACTACCGGTAGCACAGATACGCAGTATTTT. This sequence encodes CASSSPGTTGSTDTQYF.

Only a few counts were recorded for this clonotype. The V and J genes are TRBV24-1 and TRBJ2-6; no firm D call. Between the trimmed V and J ends, which lost 2 bases and 0 bases, there was a span of 4 bases. Germline V lookup: CDR1 KGHDR, CDR2 SFDVKD. The CDR3 runs to 15 residues. The CDR3 nucleotides read TGTGCCACCAGTGATTGGGGCTCTGGGGCCAACGTCCTGACTTTC. Translated: CATSDWGSGANVLTF.

The V gene is TRBV5-4, the J gene TRBJ1-2; 7 bases line up with TRBD1. Germline lookup yields CDR1 SGHNT and CDR2 YYREEE (reference sequence). The ends lost 0 bases at V and 2 bases at J; junction bases unmatched: 7. The CDR3 runs to 16 residues. CDR3 sequence reads: CASSLAPGQMNYGYTF. The CDR3 DNA reads TGTGCCAGCAGCTTGGCCCCGGGACAGATGAACTATGGCTACACCTTC.

CDR3 protein: CSVEQGRDGYTF. The CDR3 bases are TGCAGCGTCGAACAGGGGAGAGATGGCTACACCTTC. The J gene is TRBJ1-2, the V gene TRBV29-1; 7 bases are a match to TRBD1. The V gene end was trimmed by 6 bases and the J gene end by 6 bases; junction bases not matched to a gene: 7. The CDR3 is 12 amino acids. The germline V gene encodes CDR1 SQVTM and CDR2 ANQGSEA.

This clonotype was found a few times. V and J are TRBV5-1 and TRBJ2-1; D may match TRBD1 or TRBD2 (7 bases each). V was trimmed by 3 bases and J by 9 bases, leaving 10 bases between them. This CDR3 spans 12 amino acids. The germline V gene has CDR1 SGHRS and CDR2 YFSETQ. CDR3: CASSSGGAEQFF. The CDR3 bases are TGCGCCAGCAGCTCAGGGGGGGCTGAGCAGTTCTTC.

This sequence joins TRBV3-1 and TRBJ1-1; 7 bases agree with TRBD1. Germline CDR1 is LGHDT and CDR2 is YNNKEL (reference sequence). V lost 4 bases to trimming and J lost 6 bases; unmatched junction nucleotides: 5. The CDR3 sequence is 13 residues long. CDR3 sequence: CASSRGTVPEAFF. The CDR3 nucleotides are TGTGCCAGCAGCCGAGGGACAGTTCCTGAAGCTTTCTTT.

The chain is built from TRBV5-1 and TRBJ2-7; TRBD1 agrees at 9 bases. This CDR3 has 15 residues. CDR1 is SGHRS and CDR2 is YFSETQ in the germline V gene. Trimming took 3 bases from V and 5 from J; bases not matched to a gene: 9. The DNA of the CDR3 is TGCGCCAGCAGCTCCGAGGGGACAGGGTGGAACGAGCAGTACTTC. Translation: CASSSEGTGWNEQYF.

In this sample, this clonotype turned up a few times. The chain joins TRBV20-1 to TRBJ2-4; D might be TRBD2 (6 bases). Germline loops: CDR1 DFQATT, CDR2 SNEGSKA (reference sequence). CDR3 length equals 14 residues. V shed 6 bases and J shed 9 bases, with 21 bases lying between them. The CDR3, as DNA: TGCAGTGCCGGGGCGGGAAAGGGGAGAGTCATTCAGTACTTC. Its protein is CSAGAGKGRVIQYF.

This clonotype has more than one count but fewer than ten. This rearrangement joins TRBV5-1 to TRBJ1-2; 9 bases match TRBD1. Per germline, CDR1 SGHRS and CDR2 YFSETQ. This CDR3 region has 15 residues. V dropped 0 bases and J dropped 8; count of bases not matched to a gene: 8. The CDR3 nucleotides are TGCGCCAGCAGCTTGGATGCGGGACAGGGTCGAGGCTACACCTTC. It encodes CASSLDAGQGRGYTF.